This TCR beta chain was recorded in a study of blood T cell repertoires in COVID-19. Across the whole study: PBMCs, B-cell-depleted T cells, or T cells were the source of the cDNA or gDNA that made up the material.

The length of the CDR3 is 16 residues. The germline CDR1 and CDR2 sequences are MNHNY and SVGAGI (reference sequence). V gave up 6 bases and J gave up 1 base, with 19 bases separating them. The authors' processing: Reference gene primer amplification yielded estimated nucleated cell counts. Profiling relied on immunoSEQ multiplex PCR, and the TCRdb table lists in-frame clones only, not all of them. V and J calls and clone size are as listed in that table; D and trimming were resolved from the DNA. The sample includes fewer than 150,000 clones, more than 80% of them seen just once. This clone appeared a single time. No more than 2 weeks before study entry, exposed participants had met a case of COVID-19.

This chain uses TRBV6-6 with TRBJ2-7; possible D gene TRBD2, 6 bases. Sequenced sample: PBMCs or T cells enriched from blood (not recorded which). This receptor was obtained from a woman aged 18-29 years who had been exposed to COVID-19. The CDR3 is CASSPGRAGRSYEQYF. The CDR3 DNA reads TGTGCCAGCAGCCCCGGACGGGCTGGGAGGTCCTACGAGCAGTACTTC.